This T cell receptor (beta chain) was found in a study of T-cell reconstitution after alpha-beta-depleted transplantation in children. The library targeted TCRbeta and was prepared with unique molecular identifiers. TCRdb processed the PCR reads anew with MiXCR; each CDR3 protein has one entry. The sample consists of over 150,000 distinct CDR3 sequences, roughly 14% of them appearing once. This CDR3 comprises 14 residues. The germline gives CDR1 SGHVS, CDR2 FQNEAQ. Trimming took off 0 bases at V and 2 bases at J, with 8 bases between the two ends. The rearrangement uses TRBV7-8 and TRBJ2-7; D not certain. Here the sequenced sample was PBMCs from the stem cell graft donor, taken from the stem cell graft. The sequence derives from a human donor who donated a stem cell graft to a child with acute lymphoblastic leukemia. The CDR3 spells CASSLAQSPYEQYF. The DNA for the CDR3 is TGTGCCAGCAGCTTAGCTCAGAGTCCCTACGAGCAGTACTTC.